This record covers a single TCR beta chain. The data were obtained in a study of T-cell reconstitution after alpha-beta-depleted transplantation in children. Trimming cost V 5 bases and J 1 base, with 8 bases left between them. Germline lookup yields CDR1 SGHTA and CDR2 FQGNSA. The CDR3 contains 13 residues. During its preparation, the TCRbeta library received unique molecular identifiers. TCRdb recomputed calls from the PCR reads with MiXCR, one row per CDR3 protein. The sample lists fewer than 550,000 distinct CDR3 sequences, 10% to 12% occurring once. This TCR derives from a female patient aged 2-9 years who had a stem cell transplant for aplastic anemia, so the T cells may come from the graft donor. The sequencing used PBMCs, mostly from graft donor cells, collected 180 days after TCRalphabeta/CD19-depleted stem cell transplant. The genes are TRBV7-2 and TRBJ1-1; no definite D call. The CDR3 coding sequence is TGTGCCAGCAGCGCCGGTAGGAACACTGAAGCTTTCTTT. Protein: CASSAGRNTEAFF.